What follows describes a single TCR beta chain. The sample comes from a study of blood T cell repertoires in COVID-19. Clones were sequenced by immunoSEQ multiplex PCR, and TCRdb holds only the in-frame ones, with some missing. The data contain 45,000 to 60,000 clones, roughly 86% of them singletons. Material: peripheral blood. This receptor was obtained from a man aged 70 or older with active COVID-19.

The CDR3, as DNA: TGTGCCATCAGTGAGTCGGACAGCTATGGCTACACCTTC. It specifies CAISESDSYGYTF. The rearrangement links TRBV10-3 to TRBJ1-2, with a tentative D call TRBD1 (6 bases). Germline assignment: CDR1 ENHRY and CDR2 SYGVKD. With 0 bases removed from V and 4 bases from J, the gap between germline ends came to 6 bases. There are 13 residues in the CDR3.